Below are 31 T cell receptor beta chains sequenced from a single sample in a study of shared clonotypes between healthy human individuals. Measured with immunoSEQ multiplex PCR; TCRdb has only the in-frame clones, and not every one. The table records about 2 million clones, about 94% of them present only once. Terminally differentiated effector memory CD45RA+ cells were excluded from the naive CD8 cells, which were CD45RO-negative and positively selected for CCR7. The sample was naive CD8+ T cells sorted from blood. These TCRs come from a young man in good health.

The chain joins TRBV5-8 to TRBJ2-3, with D possibly TRBD1 on 6 matching bases. CDR1 and CDR2 from the germline V gene are SGHTS and YDEGEE. The CDR3 contains 17 residues. V gave up 3 bases and J gave up 5 bases, with 22 bases separating them. The CDR3 sequence: CASSSPQGKKTGDTQYF. The CDR3 nucleotides are TGTGCCAGCAGCTCGCCCCAGGGCAAGAAGACAGGAGATACGCAGTATTTT. The variable domain in full, with the rest retrieved from reference TRBV5-8 and TRBJ2-3, is EAGVTQSPTHLIKTRGQQATLRCSPISGHTSVYWYQQALGLGLQFLLWYDEGEERNRGNFPPRFSGRQFPNYSSELNVNALELEDSALYLCASSSPQGKKTGDTQYFGPGTRLTVL.

This chain joins TRBV10-3 and TRBJ1-5; D remains ambiguous. This CDR3 spans 17 amino acids. V lost 0 bases to trimming and J lost 0 bases, with 12 bases between them. The germline V gene has CDR1 ENHRY and CDR2 SYGVKD. The chain's CDR3 is CAISESIRGNSNQPQHF. The CDR3 bases are TGTGCCATCAGTGAGTCAATCCGCGGGAATAGCAATCAGCCCCAGCATTTT.

The rearrangement links TRBV4-1 to TRBJ1-5, with no clear D. This CDR3 has 14 residues. With 1 base removed from V and 1 base from J, the gap between germline ends came to 5 bases. CDR1 MGHRA and CDR2 YSYEKL come from the germline V gene. The CDR3 loop is CASSQGRSNQPQHF. The CDR3 DNA is TGCGCCAGCAGCCAAGGACGGAGCAATCAGCCCCAGCATTTT.

The chain carries TRBV7-9 and TRBJ1-1; tentative D call: TRBD1 (6 bases). There are 12 residues in the CDR3. In germline, CDR1 is SEHNR, CDR2 FQNEAQ (reference sequence). V lost 8 bases and J 5 bases, leaving 12 bases between the germline ends. As DNA, the CDR3 is TGTGCCAGCGGATGGGGGGCGACTGAAGCTTTCTTT. It codes for CASGWGATEAFF. Filled out from reference TRBV7-9 and TRBJ1-1, the complete variable domain reads DTGVSQNPRHKITKRGQNVTFRCDPISEHNRLYWYRQTLGQGPEFLTYFQNEAQLEKSRLLSDRFSAERPKGSFSTLEIQRTEQGDSAMYLCASGWGATEAFFGQGTRLTVV.

The rearrangement links TRBV11-2 to TRBJ2-2; weak D call: TRBD1 (5 bases). The CDR3 runs 18 residues. V lost 1 base, J lost 1 base, and 16 bases lay in between. Germline CDR1 reads SGHAT; CDR2 reads FQNNGV. The CDR3 sequence is CASSLGTTTTMNTGELFF. In DNA form, the CDR3 reads TGTGCCAGCAGCTTAGGGACAACAACCACTATGAACACCGGGGAGCTGTTTTTT.

The chain recombines TRBV5-1 with TRBJ2-7, with 9 bases aligning to TRBD1. The V and J ends lost 5 bases and 7 bases, in that order; junction bases with no gene match: 13. CDR3 size: 15 residues. CDR1 and CDR2 from the germline V gene are SGHRS and YFSETQ. The CDR3 sequence is CASSLNPGQGVEQYF. The CDR3 DNA reads as TGCGCCAGCAGTTTGAATCCGGGACAGGGAGTGGAGCAGTACTTC.

The chain links TRBV6-5 to TRBJ2-7; TRBD1 might be the D (6 bases). CDR3 size: 13 residues. CDR1 and CDR2 from the germline V gene are MNHEY and SVGAGI. Trimming cost V 3 bases and J 6 bases, with 12 bases left between them. Written as DNA, the CDR3 is TGTGCCAGCAGTTATCAACAGGGTCGCGAGCAGTACTTC. Translating it yields CASSYQQGREQYF.

This clone was seen a few times. Other nucleotide sequences in the sample specify the same CDR3. This chain links TRBV4-1 with TRBJ1-1; unclear D gene. This CDR3 spans 11 amino acids. Germline V gives CDR1 MGHRA, CDR2 YSYEKL. Trimming left V 4 bases short and J 2 bases short, with 2 bases between. The CDR3 bases are TGCGCCAGCAGCCTCAACACTGAAGCTTTCTTT. Translation gives CASSLNTEAFF.

This clone was observed a few times. The J gene is TRBJ2-7, the V gene TRBV19; no clear D. V was cut by 4 bases and J by 4 bases, with 11 bases left in between. This CDR3 is 13 amino acids long. Germline V lookup: CDR1 LNHDA, CDR2 SQIVND (reference sequence). CDR3 coding DNA: TGTGCCAGTAGTAGAAACAGCAGATACGAGCAGTACTTC. This translates into CASSRNSRYEQYF.

This clone came up once. The chain carries TRBV7-9 and TRBJ2-5; a weak D match, TRBD1 (6 bases). Germline-derived CDR1 and CDR2 are SEHNR and FQNEAQ (reference sequence). The V end was cut by 3 bases, the J end by 5 bases, with 13 bases between. The CDR3 runs 14 residues. For the CDR3, the DNA is TGTGCCAGCAGCTTTACCAACAGGGTTGAGACCCAGTACTTC. It codes for CASSFTNRVETQYF. The variable domain in full, with the rest retrieved from reference TRBV7-9 and TRBJ2-5, is DTGVSQNPRHKITKRGQNVTFRCDPISEHNRLYWYRQTLGQGPEFLTYFQNEAQLEKSRLLSDRFSAERPKGSFSTLEIQRTEQGDSAMYLCASSFTNRVETQYFGPGTRLLVL.

The rearrangement uses TRBV6-5 and TRBJ1-1, with 7 bases matching TRBD1. Trimming took 0 bases from V and 1 from J; bases not matched to a gene: 5. The germline gives CDR1 MNHEY, CDR2 SVGAGI. The CDR3 has 16 residues. The CDR3 DNA sequence: TGTGCCAGCAGTTACTCCCTTACAGGGGAGAACACTGAAGCTTTCTTT. Its protein product is CASSYSLTGENTEAFF.

The V and J genes are TRBV29-1 and TRBJ1-2; D might be TRBD1 (6 bases). Looked up from germline, CDR1 is SQVTM and CDR2 is ANQGSEA. The CDR3 is 12 residues long. Deletions cut 5 bases from V and 6 bases from J, with 13 bases between. CDR3 loop: CSVYDGTNGYTF. CDR3 nucleotides: TGCAGCGTTTACGACGGGACAAATGGCTACACCTTC.

CDR3 protein: CASSPPPRQGNNYEQYF. Here the CDR3 DNA reads TGTGCCAGCAGCCCCCCGCCCAGACAGGGTAACAACTACGAGCAGTACTTC. V usage is TRBV5-4 and J usage is TRBJ2-7, with TRBD1 matching over 7 bases. The CDR3 has 17 amino acids. Germline V CDR1 and CDR2: SGHNT, YYREEE (reference sequence). V lost 4 bases to trimming and J lost 3 bases; unmatched junction nucleotides: 16. The complete variable domain, with remaining parts taken from reference TRBV5-4 and TRBJ2-7, reads ETGVTQSPTHLIKTRGQQVTLRCSSQSGHNTVSWYQQALGQGPQFIFQYYREEENGRGNFPPRFSGLQFPNYSSELNVNALELDDSALYLCASSPPPRQGNNYEQYFGPGTRLTVT.

This clone was seen a single time. The genes are TRBV6-1 and TRBJ2-7; TRBD1 matches 9 bases. V gave up 5 bases and J gave up 5 bases; unmatched junction bases: 7. This CDR3 spans 14 amino acids. Germline assignment: CDR1 MNHNS and CDR2 SASEGT. CDR3 in DNA: TGTGCCAGCAGTAGTTGGGACAGGGCCCACGAGCAGTACTTC. Translating it yields CASSSWDRAHEQYF.

This chain joins TRBV9 and TRBJ2-3; TRBD2 matches 11 bases. V lost 4 bases, J lost 2 bases, and 9 bases stayed unmatched. This CDR3 has 17 residues. CDR1 is SGDLS, CDR2 YYNGEE, per germline. The CDR3 DNA follows: TGTGCCAGCAGCCCAGAGGGACTAGCGGATTACACAGATACGCAGTATTTT. Residues: CASSPEGLADYTDTQYF.

With regard to this clone: Within the sample, other DNA sequences also encode this same CDR3. This chain links TRBV27 with TRBJ2-7; TRBD1 might be the D (6 bases). The V end was cut by 0 bases, the J end by 1 base, with 13 bases between. This CDR3 contains 16 residues. Germline loops: CDR1 MNHEY, CDR2 SMNVEV (reference sequence). Here the CDR3 reads CASSLSAGAGSYEQYF. The CDR3, as DNA: TGTGCCAGCAGTTTATCAGCAGGGGCAGGGTCCTACGAGCAGTACTTC.

The chain combines TRBV13 with TRBJ2-1; D is unresolved. The CDR3 runs 13 residues. V was cut by 8 bases and J by 6 bases, with 14 bases left in between. The V gene's germline CDR1 is PRHDT and CDR2 FYEKMQ (reference sequence). Written as DNA, the CDR3 is TGTGCCAGCGGATTCTTGTCGGTCAATGAGCAGTTCTTC. The encoded protein is CASGFLSVNEQFF.

V usage is TRBV4-1 and J usage is TRBJ2-2; D gene uncertain. Trimming stripped 2 bases from V and 7 bases from J, with 11 bases between. Germline assignment: CDR1 MGHRA and CDR2 YSYEKL. The CDR3 loop spans 14 amino acids. As DNA, the CDR3 is TGCGCCAGCAGCCAAATCTTAGGTGGCGGGGAGCTGTTTTTT. Protein: CASSQILGGGELFF.

J is TRBJ2-7 and V is TRBV6-1; no firm D call. V lost 6 bases to trimming and J lost 3 bases, with 15 bases between them. The V gene's germline CDR1 is MNHNS and CDR2 SASEGT. The CDR3 has 14 residues. This CDR3 reads CASRNPGIHYEQYF. The DNA for the CDR3 is TGTGCCAGCAGGAACCCAGGAATTCACTACGAGCAGTACTTC.

The chain uses TRBV29-1 and TRBJ2-5; D is unclear. The CDR3 has 14 amino acids. Deletions cut 3 bases from V and 4 bases from J, with 15 bases between. Germline-derived CDR1 and CDR2 are SQVTM and ANQGSEA. This chain's CDR3 is CSVELLVPRETQYF. The CDR3 bases are TGCAGCGTTGAGCTGCTAGTACCAAGAGAGACCCAGTACTTC.

The rearrangement links TRBV7-9 to TRBJ2-5; the match to TRBD1 covers 8 bases. J lost 5 bases, V lost 5 bases, and 4 bases had no gene match. Germline V gene data show CDR1 as SEHNR and CDR2 as FQNEAQ (reference sequence). The CDR3 spans 13 residues. Here the CDR3 reads CASSKTGGETQYF. The DNA of the CDR3 is TGTGCCAGCAGCAAAACAGGGGGGGAGACCCAGTACTTC.

The chain carries TRBV2 and TRBJ2-3; a weak D match, TRBD2 (6 bases). Germline CDR1 is SNHLY and CDR2 is FYNNEI. The CDR3 sequence is 15 residues long. Trimming removed 2 bases from V and 4 bases from J, with 13 bases in between. CDR3 bases: TGTGCCAGCAGTGAATGGCTAGCGAACCCAGATACGCAGTATTTT. Its translation: CASSEWLANPDTQYF. Together with reference TRBV2 and TRBJ2-3, the CDR3 gives the full variable domain: EPEVTQTPSHQVTQMGQEVILRCVPISNHLYFYWYRQILGQKVEFLVSFYNNEISEKSEIFDDQFSVERPDGSNFTLKIRSTKLEDSAMYFCASSEWLANPDTQYFGPGTRLTVL.

The rearrangement links TRBV10-3 to TRBJ2-1, with 8 bases that match TRBD2. This CDR3 is built from 16 residues. Losses at the gene ends were 10 bases for V and 2 bases for J; bases not matched to a gene: 13. CDR1 and CDR2 from the germline V gene are ENHRY and SYGVKD. In DNA form, the CDR3 reads TGTGCCACCACCGACGGGGGGGACTCGACCTACAATGAGCAGTTCTTC. Translation: CATTDGGDSTYNEQFF.

The V gene is TRBV6-5, the J gene TRBJ2-7, with 12 bases that match TRBD1. This CDR3 region has 15 residues. Germline V gene sequence: CDR1 MNHEY, CDR2 SVGAGI. Losses at the gene ends were 7 bases for V and 3 bases for J; bases not matched to a gene: 7. The CDR3 protein is CASTPGQGAVYEQYF. The CDR3 DNA reads as TGTGCCAGCACCCCGGGACAGGGGGCGGTCTACGAGCAGTACTTC.

The chain couples TRBV27 to TRBJ2-7, with D perhaps TRBD1 (5 bases). V lost 3 bases to trimming and J lost 2 bases, with 11 bases between them. The germline CDR1 and CDR2 sequences are MNHEY and SMNVEV (reference sequence). The length of the CDR3 is 14 residues. CDR3 in amino acids: CASSFTAGTYEQYF. Written as DNA, the CDR3 is TGTGCCAGCAGTTTTACGGCAGGGACCTACGAGCAGTACTTC.

This clone appeared a single time. The gene calls are TRBV19 and TRBJ2-7, with 7 bases aligning to TRBD1. The germline CDR1 and CDR2 sequences are LNHDA and SQIVND (reference sequence). This CDR3 has 14 residues. The ends lost 7 bases at V and 0 bases at J; junction bases unmatched: 6. CDR3: CASKGTETSYEQYF. The CDR3 DNA follows: TGTGCCAGTAAGGGGACAGAAACCTCCTACGAGCAGTACTTC.

The chain has TRBV7-9 and TRBJ2-3; 8 nucleotides agree with TRBD2. The CDR3 is made up of 17 amino acids. J gave up 3 bases and V 4 bases, and 12 bases lay outside the gene matches. CDR1 SEHNR and CDR2 FQNEAQ come from the germline V gene (reference sequence). CDR3 coding DNA: TGTGCCAGCAGCTCGACCTCGGCGGCTAGCGGGACAGATACGCAGTATTTT. Amino acids: CASSSTSAASGTDTQYF.

This sequence joins TRBV2 and TRBJ2-2, with 7 bases aligning to TRBD1. This CDR3 has 13 amino acids. The trim removed 8 bases at V and 6 bases at J, leaving 6 bases unmatched. Germline V gene data show CDR1 as SNHLY and CDR2 as FYNNEI. The CDR3 reads CASLRGQAGELFF. The CDR3 coding sequence is TGTGCCAGCTTGAGGGGGCAGGCCGGGGAGCTGTTTTTT.

This chain uses TRBV30 with TRBJ2-7; 7 nucleotides agree with TRBD1. CDR1 and CDR2 (germline): GTSNPN, SVGIG (reference sequence). This CDR3 is 14 amino acids long. V trimming: 1 base; J trimming: 0 bases; junction bases outside the gene matches: 3. CDR3 in amino acids: CAWSGDRASYEQYF. CDR3 DNA sequence: TGTGCCTGGAGTGGCGACAGGGCCTCCTACGAGCAGTACTTC.

As for this clone: The same CDR3 can be traced to other DNA sequences in this sample. V is TRBV30 and J is TRBJ1-1; D gene unclear. The CDR3 loop spans 13 amino acids. Looked up from germline, CDR1 is GTSNPN and CDR2 is SVGIG (reference sequence). The V end was cut by 0 bases, the J end by 1 base, with 6 bases between. CDR3 region: CAWSVSENTEAFF. CDR3 coding DNA: TGTGCCTGGAGTGTTAGTGAGAACACTGAAGCTTTCTTT.

The chain combines TRBV28 with TRBJ2-7; TRBD1 matches at 7 bases. CDR3 length: 13 residues. Germline V gives CDR1 MDHEN, CDR2 SYDVKM. J gave up 6 bases and V 6 bases, and 8 bases lay outside the gene matches. The CDR3 reads CASSRGTGVEQYF. Written as DNA, the CDR3 is TGTGCCAGCAGCCGGGGCACAGGGGTCGAGCAGTACTTC.